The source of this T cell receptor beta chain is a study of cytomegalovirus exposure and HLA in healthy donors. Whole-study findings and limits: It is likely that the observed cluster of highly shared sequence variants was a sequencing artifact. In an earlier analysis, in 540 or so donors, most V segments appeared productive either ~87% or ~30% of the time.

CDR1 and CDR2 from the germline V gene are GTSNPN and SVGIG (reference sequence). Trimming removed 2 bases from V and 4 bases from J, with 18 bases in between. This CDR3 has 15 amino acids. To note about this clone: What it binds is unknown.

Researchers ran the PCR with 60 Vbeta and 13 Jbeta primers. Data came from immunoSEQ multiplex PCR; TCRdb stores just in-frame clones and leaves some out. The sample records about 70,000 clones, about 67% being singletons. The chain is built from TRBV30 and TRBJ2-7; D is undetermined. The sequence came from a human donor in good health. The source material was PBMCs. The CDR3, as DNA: TGTGCCTGGAGTCCCCCCGACGTGCCCGGGTACGAGCAGTACTTC. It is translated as CAWSPPDVPGYEQYF.